The clone carrying this TCR beta chain was observed once. Germline V gives CDR1 SNHLY, CDR2 FYNNEI. There are 12 residues in the CDR3. The V and J ends lost 7 bases and 8 bases, in that order; junction bases with no gene match: 5. This sample was included in a study of blood T cell repertoires in COVID-19. Study-wide background: Donors in the United States, Italy and Spain gave samples during acute or convalescent COVID-19. The analysed material was cDNA or gDNA that came from T cells, B-cell-depleted T cells, or PBMCs.

Per the authors' pipeline: For nucleated cells, counts were estimated from reference gene primer amplification. Only in-frame clones appear in the TCRdb table, and some are missing; sequencing was by immunoSEQ multiplex PCR. V, J and clone size are taken as reported in that table, and D and trimming were inferred from the DNA itself. The sample carries 100,000 or so clones, 70% to 90% recorded once. V gene TRBV2 combines with J gene TRBJ1-2, with 9 bases lining up with TRBD1. The sequencing sample was made of peripheral blood. This TCR derives from a woman between 25 and 40 years old with acute or convalescent COVID-19. The CDR3 is CASMGTGWGYTF. Here the CDR3 DNA reads TGTGCCAGCATGGGGACAGGGTGGGGCTACACCTTC.